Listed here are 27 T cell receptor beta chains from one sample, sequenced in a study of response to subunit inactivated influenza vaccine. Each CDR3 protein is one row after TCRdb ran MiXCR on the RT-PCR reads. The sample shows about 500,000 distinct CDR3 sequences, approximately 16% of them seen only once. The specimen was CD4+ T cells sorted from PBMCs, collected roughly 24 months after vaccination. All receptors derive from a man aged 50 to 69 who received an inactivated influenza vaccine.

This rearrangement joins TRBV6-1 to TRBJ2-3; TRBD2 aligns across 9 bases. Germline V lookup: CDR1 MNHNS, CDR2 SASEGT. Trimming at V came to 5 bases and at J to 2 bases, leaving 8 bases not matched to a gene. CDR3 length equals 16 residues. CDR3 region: CASSMNGGRVTDTQYF. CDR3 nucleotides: TGTGCCAGCAGTATGAATGGCGGGAGGGTCACAGATACGCAGTATTTT.

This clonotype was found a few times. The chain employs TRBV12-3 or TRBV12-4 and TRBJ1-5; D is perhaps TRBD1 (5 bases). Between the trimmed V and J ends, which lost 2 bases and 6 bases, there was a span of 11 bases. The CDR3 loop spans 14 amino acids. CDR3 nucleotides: TGTGCCAGCAGTTTACTTCCCACAGGTCAGCCCCAGCATTTT. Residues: CASSLLPTGQPQHF.

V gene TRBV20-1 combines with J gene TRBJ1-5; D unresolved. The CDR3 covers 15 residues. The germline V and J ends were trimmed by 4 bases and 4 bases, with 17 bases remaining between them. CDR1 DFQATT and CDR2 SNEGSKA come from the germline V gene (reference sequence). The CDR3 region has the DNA TGCAGTGCTATCCAAATGGAGTGGGAGAATCAGCCCCAGCATTTT. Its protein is CSAIQMEWENQPQHF.

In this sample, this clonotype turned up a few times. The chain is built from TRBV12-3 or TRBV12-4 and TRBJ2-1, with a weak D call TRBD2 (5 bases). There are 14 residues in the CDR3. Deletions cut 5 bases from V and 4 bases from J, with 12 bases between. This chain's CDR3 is CASSPRAFYNEQFF. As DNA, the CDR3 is TGTGCCAGCAGTCCGAGGGCTTTTTACAATGAGCAGTTCTTC.

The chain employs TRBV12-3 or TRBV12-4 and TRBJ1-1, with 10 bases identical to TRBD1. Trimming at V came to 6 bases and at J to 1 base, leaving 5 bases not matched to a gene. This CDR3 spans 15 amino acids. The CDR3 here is CASRPWDRGNTEAFF. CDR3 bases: TGTGCCAGCAGACCGTGGGACAGGGGGAACACTGAAGCTTTCTTT.

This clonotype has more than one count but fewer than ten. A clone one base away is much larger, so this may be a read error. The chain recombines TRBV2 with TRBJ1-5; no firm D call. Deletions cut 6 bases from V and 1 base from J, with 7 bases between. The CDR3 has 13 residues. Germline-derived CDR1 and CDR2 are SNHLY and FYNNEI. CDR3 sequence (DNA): TGTGCCAGCAGGATGGACAGCAATCAGCCCCAGCATTTT. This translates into CASRMDSNQPQHF.

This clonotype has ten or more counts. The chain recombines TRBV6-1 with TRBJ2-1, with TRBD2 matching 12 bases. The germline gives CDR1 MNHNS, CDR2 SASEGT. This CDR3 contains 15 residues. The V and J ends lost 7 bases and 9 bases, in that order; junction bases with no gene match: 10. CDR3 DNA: TGTGCCAGCACCAACCTAGCGGGGGGGCCCGGTGAGCAGTTCTTC. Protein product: CASTNLAGGPGEQFF.

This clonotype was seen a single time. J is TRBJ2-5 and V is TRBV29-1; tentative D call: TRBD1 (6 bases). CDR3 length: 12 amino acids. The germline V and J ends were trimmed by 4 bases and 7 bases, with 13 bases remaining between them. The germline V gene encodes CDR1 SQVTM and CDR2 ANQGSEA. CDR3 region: CSVGQDVRTQYF. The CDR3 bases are TGCAGCGTTGGACAGGACGTGAGGACCCAGTACTTC.

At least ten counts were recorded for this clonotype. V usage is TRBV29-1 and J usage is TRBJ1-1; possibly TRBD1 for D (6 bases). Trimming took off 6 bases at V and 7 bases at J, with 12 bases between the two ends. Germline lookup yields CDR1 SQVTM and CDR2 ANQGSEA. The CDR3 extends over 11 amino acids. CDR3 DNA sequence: TGCAGCGTCCCCGGACAGATTGAAGCTTTCTTT. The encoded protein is CSVPGQIEAFF.

The CDR3 reads CAISESSGTDTQYF. Written as DNA, the CDR3 is TGTGCCATCAGTGAGTCTAGCGGCACAGATACGCAGTATTTT. The V call is TRBV10-3, the J call TRBJ2-3; possible D gene TRBD2, 5 bases. Trimming removed 0 bases at V and 1 base at J, with 5 bases between. Germline CDR1 reads ENHRY; CDR2 reads SYGVKD. The CDR3 is 14 amino acids.

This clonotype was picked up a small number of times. CDR3 sequence: CASSRQGGEKLFF. The CDR3 DNA sequence: TGTGCCAGCAGCCGACAGGGCGGTGAAAAACTGTTTTTT. The gene calls are TRBV5-5 and TRBJ1-4, with TRBD1 identical over 7 bases. Trimming removed 4 bases from V and 7 bases from J; junction bases left unmatched: 4. Germline lookup yields CDR1 SGHKS and CDR2 YYEKEE (reference sequence). This CDR3 contains 13 residues.

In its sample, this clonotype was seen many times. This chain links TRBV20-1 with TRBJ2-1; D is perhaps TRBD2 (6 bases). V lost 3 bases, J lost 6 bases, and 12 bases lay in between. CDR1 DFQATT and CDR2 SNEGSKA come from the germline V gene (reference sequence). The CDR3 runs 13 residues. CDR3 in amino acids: CSASPGGGNEQFF. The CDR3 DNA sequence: TGCAGTGCTAGCCCTGGGGGAGGCAATGAGCAGTTCTTC.

The CDR3 loop reads CASTSGQLLIGELFF. For the CDR3, the DNA is TGTGCCAGCACGTCGGGACAGCTGCTAATCGGGGAGCTGTTTTTT. The V and J genes are TRBV28 and TRBJ2-2; 7 nucleotides match TRBD1. The CDR3 is 15 amino acids. Germline CDR1 and CDR2: MDHEN and SYDVKM. V gave up 7 bases and J gave up 7 bases; unmatched junction bases: 12.

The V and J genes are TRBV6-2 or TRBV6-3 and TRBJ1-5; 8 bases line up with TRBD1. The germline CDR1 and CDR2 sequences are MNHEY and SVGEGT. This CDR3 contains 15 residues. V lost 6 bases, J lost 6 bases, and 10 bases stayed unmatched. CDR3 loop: CASRRDSGGGQPQHF. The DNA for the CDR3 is TGTGCCAGCAGGCGTGACTCAGGGGGCGGTCAGCCCCAGCATTTT.

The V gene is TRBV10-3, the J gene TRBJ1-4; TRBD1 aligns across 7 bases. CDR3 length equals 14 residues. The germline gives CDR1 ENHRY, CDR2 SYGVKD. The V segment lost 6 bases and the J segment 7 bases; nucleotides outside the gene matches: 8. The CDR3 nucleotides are TGTGCCATCAGCCGACAGGGAGGGATTGAAAAACTGTTTTTT. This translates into CAISRQGGIEKLFF.

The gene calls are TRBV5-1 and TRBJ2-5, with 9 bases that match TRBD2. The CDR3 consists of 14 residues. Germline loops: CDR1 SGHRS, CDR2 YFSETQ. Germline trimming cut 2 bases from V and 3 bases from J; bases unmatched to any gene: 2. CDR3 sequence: CASSFRLAEETQYF. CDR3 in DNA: TGCGCCAGCAGCTTTCGACTAGCGGAAGAGACCCAGTACTTC.

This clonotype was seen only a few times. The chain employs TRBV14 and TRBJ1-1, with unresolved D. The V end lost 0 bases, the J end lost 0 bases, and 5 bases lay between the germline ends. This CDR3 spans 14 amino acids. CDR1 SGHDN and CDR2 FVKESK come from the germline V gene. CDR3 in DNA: TGTGCCAGCAGCCAAGATTACGTGAACACTGAAGCTTTCTTT. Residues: CASSQDYVNTEAFF. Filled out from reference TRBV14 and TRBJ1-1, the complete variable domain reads EAGVTQFPSHSVIEKGQTVTLRCDPISGHDNLYWYRRVMGKEIKFLLHFVKESKQDESGMPNNRFLAERTGGTYSTLKVQPAELEDSGVYFCASSQDYVNTEAFFGQGTRLTVV.

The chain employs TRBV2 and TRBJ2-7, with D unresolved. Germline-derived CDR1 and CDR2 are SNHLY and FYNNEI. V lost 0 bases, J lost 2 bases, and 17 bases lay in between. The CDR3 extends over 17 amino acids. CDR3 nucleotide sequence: TGTGCCAGCAGTGAAGCTGTTCTTTCCACGCCAACCTACGAGCAGTACTTC. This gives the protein CASSEAVLSTPTYEQYF.

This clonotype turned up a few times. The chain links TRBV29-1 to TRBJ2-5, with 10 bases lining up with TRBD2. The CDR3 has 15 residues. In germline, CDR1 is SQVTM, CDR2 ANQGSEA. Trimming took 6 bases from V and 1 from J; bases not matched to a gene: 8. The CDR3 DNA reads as TGCAGCGTGAGCAAAGCGGGGGGGCTCCAAGAGACCCAGTACTTC. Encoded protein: CSVSKAGGLQETQYF.

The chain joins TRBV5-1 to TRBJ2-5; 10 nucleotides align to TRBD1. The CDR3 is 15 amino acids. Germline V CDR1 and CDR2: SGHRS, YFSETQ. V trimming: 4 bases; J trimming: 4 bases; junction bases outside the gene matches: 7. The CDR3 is CASSPGDRGGETQYF. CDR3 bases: TGCGCCAGCAGCCCCGGGGACAGGGGAGGAGAGACCCAGTACTTC. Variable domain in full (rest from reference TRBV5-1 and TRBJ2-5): KAGVTQTPRYLIKTRGQQVTLSCSPISGHRSVSWYQQTPGQGLQFLFEYFSETQRNKGNFPGRFSGRQFSNSRSEMNVSTLELGDSALYLCASSPGDRGGETQYFGPGTRLLVL.

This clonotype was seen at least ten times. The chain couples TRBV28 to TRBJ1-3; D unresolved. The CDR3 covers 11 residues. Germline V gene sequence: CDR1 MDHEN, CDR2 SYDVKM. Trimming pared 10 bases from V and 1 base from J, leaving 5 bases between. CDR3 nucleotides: TGTGCCACCATATCTGGAAACACCATATATTTT. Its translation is CATISGNTIYF.

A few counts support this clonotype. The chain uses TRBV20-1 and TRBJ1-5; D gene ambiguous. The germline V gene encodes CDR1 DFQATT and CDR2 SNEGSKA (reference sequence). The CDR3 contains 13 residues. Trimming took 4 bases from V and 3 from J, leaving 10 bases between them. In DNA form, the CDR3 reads TGCAGTGCTACTGTGATAAACAATCAGCCCCAGCATTTT. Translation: CSATVINNQPQHF.

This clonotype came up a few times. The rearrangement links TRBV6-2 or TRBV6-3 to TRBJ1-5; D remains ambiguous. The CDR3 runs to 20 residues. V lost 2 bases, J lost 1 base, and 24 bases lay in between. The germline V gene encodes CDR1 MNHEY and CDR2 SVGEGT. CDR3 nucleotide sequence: TGTGCCAGCAGTTACAAAACGGCCACCTTAAGACCCCAGAGCAATCAGCCCCAGCATTTT. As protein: CASSYKTATLRPQSNQPQHF.

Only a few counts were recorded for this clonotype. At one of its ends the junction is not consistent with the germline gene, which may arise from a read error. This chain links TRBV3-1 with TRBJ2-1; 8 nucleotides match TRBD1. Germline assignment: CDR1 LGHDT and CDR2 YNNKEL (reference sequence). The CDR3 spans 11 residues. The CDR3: CASSQPGQVNF. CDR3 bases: TGTGCCAGCAGCCAACCGGGACAGGTGAACTTC.

The CDR3 bases are TGTGCCAGCAGCAGGGACAGGCCCCCCACCGGGGAGCTGTTTTTT. Translated, it gives CASSRDRPPTGELFF. The rearrangement uses TRBV7-2 and TRBJ2-2; TRBD1 agrees at 8 bases. V lost 5 bases and J lost 4; bases outside the gene matches: 6. The CDR3 is made up of 15 amino acids. Germline assignment: CDR1 SGHTA and CDR2 FQGNSA. The full variable domain, its missing parts supplied by reference TRBV7-2 and TRBJ2-2, is GAGVSQSPSNKVTEKGKDVELRCDPISGHTALYWYRQSLGQGLEFLIYFQGNSAPDKSGLPSDRFSAERTGGSVSTLTIQRTQQEDSAVYLCASSRDRPPTGELFFGEGSRLTVL.

The CDR3 DNA follows: TGCGCCAGCAGCCCGCAGGGGTACACTGAAGCTTTCTTT. Protein sequence: CASSPQGYTEAFF. The J gene is TRBJ1-1, the V gene TRBV5-1; TRBD1 might be the D (6 bases). V dropped 4 bases and J dropped 3 bases, with 10 bases sitting between them. Germline V gene sequence: CDR1 SGHRS, CDR2 YFSETQ. CDR3 length equals 13 residues. Combining the CDR3 with reference TRBV5-1 and TRBJ1-1 gives the whole variable domain KAGVTQTPRYLIKTRGQQVTLSCSPISGHRSVSWYQQTPGQGLQFLFEYFSETQRNKGNFPGRFSGRQFSNSRSEMNVSTLELGDSALYLCASSPQGYTEAFFGQGTRLTVV.

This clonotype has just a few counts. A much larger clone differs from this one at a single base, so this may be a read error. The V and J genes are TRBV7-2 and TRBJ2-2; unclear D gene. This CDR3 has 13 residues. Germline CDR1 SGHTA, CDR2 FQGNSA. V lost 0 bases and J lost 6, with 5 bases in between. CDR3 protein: CASSLALPGELFF. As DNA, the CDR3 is TGTGCCAGCAGCTTAGCGCTCCCCGGGGAGCTGTTTTTT. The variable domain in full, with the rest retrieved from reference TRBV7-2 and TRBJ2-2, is GAGVSQSPSNKVTEKGKDVELRCDPISGHTALYWYRQSLGQGLEFLIYFQGNSAPDKSGLPSDRFSAERTGGSVSTLTIQRTQQEDSAVYLCASSLALPGELFFGEGSRLTVL.